Listed below are T cell receptor beta chains from one sample, sequenced in a study of blood T cell repertoires in COVID-19. Sequencing used immunoSEQ multiplex PCR; TCRdb keeps in-frame clones, though not all of them. The table has 120,000 or so clones, approximately 81% seen once. Source material: peripheral blood. All receptors derive from a man aged 40-55 years with active or convalescent COVID-19. CDR3s include the opening cysteine and the closing phenylalanine or tryptophan. A D gene is named only where the DNA matches it firmly. Clone size is given for some rows only: seen once, a few or many times, or a class if the clone is expanded.

clone_size: few; d_call: .; v_call: TRBV6-2/TRBV6-3; j_call: TRBJ1-3; cdr3_nt: TGTGCCAGCAGCGATGGTTTAGCTGGAAACACCATATATTTT; cdr3_aa: CASSDGLAGNTIYF
clone_size: .; d_call: .; v_call: TRBV27; j_call: TRBJ1-1; cdr3_nt: TGTGCCAGCAGGGACAGTTCCTCTGAAGCTTTCTTT; cdr3_aa: CASRDSSSEAFF
clone_size: .; d_call: .; v_call: TRBV19; j_call: TRBJ1-2; cdr3_nt: TGTGCCAGTAGTATTCCCAGGGTAGTGTTGCTGTCTGGCTACACCTTC; cdr3_aa: CASSIPRVVLLSGYTF
clone_size: once; d_call: .; v_call: TRBV7-2; j_call: TRBJ2-1; cdr3_nt: TGTGCCAGCAGCTTAGAATCGGGGGTCGGCTCCTACAATGAGCAGTTCTTC; cdr3_aa: CASSLESGVGSYNEQFF
clone_size: .; d_call: TRBD2; v_call: TRBV4-2; j_call: TRBJ2-3; cdr3_nt: TGTGCCAGCAGCCAAGATTTAGTAGCGGGGGGGCGAGATACGCAGTATTTT; cdr3_aa: CASSQDLVAGGRDTQYF
clone_size: .; d_call: TRBD2; v_call: TRBV19; j_call: TRBJ2-5; cdr3_nt: TGTGCCAGTAGTATGCTAGCGGGGCCCCAAGAGACCCAGTACTTC; cdr3_aa: CASSMLAGPQETQYF
clone_size: .; d_call: .; v_call: TRBV19; j_call: TRBJ1-1; cdr3_nt: TGTGCCAGTACTTCAGGGAGGACCACTGAAGCTTTCTTT; cdr3_aa: CASTSGRTTEAFF
clone_size: .; d_call: .; v_call: TRBV6-4; j_call: TRBJ2-3; cdr3_nt: TGTGCCAGCAGTGCAGAAGACATAGGCACAGATACGCAGTATTTT; cdr3_aa: CASSAEDIGTDTQYF
clone_size: .; d_call: .; v_call: TRBV27; j_call: TRBJ2-2; cdr3_nt: TGTGCCAGCAGTTTAGACTGGAACACCGGGGAGCTGTTTTTT; cdr3_aa: CASSLDWNTGELFF
clone_size: .; d_call: TRBD1; v_call: TRBV5-6; j_call: TRBJ1-2; cdr3_nt: TGTGCCAGCAGCTTGGCCGGGACAGGGTTTGGAGGCTACACCTTC; cdr3_aa: CASSLAGTGFGGYTF
clone_size: .; d_call: .; v_call: TRBV5-1; j_call: TRBJ1-3; cdr3_nt: TGCGCCAGCAGCCCGACCGGGGACTCTGGAAACACCATATATTTT; cdr3_aa: CASSPTGDSGNTIYF
clone_size: .; d_call: TRBD2; v_call: TRBV7-8; j_call: TRBJ2-7; cdr3_nt: TGTGCCAGCAGCTTAGTAGCGGGGGGATCTCTCTACGAGCAGTACTTC; cdr3_aa: CASSLVAGGSLYEQYF
clone_size: .; d_call: .; v_call: TRBV28; j_call: TRBJ1-4; cdr3_nt: TGTGCCAGCAGCACTTACGGTGCAACTAATGAAAAACTGTTTTTT; cdr3_aa: CASSTYGATNEKLFF
clone_size: .; d_call: TRBD2; v_call: TRBV6-1; j_call: TRBJ2-3; cdr3_nt: TGTGCCAGCAGTGAAGAGGTAACTAGCGGGACGACAGATACGCAGTATTTT; cdr3_aa: CASSEEVTSGTTDTQYF
clone_size: .; d_call: .; v_call: TRBV19; j_call: TRBJ2-2; cdr3_nt: TGTGCCAGTAGTAGGGGGAGCCAGAGGAGAGCGGGCACCGGGGAGCTGTTTTTT; cdr3_aa: CASSRGSQRRAGTGELFF
clone_size: .; d_call: TRBD2; v_call: TRBV28; j_call: TRBJ2-7; cdr3_nt: TGTGCCTCAGAACCTAGCGGTTCCTACGAGCAGTACTTC; cdr3_aa: CASEPSGSYEQYF
clone_size: .; d_call: .; v_call: TRBV7-6; j_call: TRBJ2-1; cdr3_nt: TGTGCCAGCAGCTCGCTCGCGGCCAGCTCCTACAATGAGCAGTTCTTC; cdr3_aa: CASSSLAASSYNEQFF
clone_size: many; d_call: TRBD1; v_call: TRBV25-1; j_call: TRBJ2-7; cdr3_nt: TGTGCCAGCACCTCTGCGGCACAGGGGTTTAACGAGCAGTACTTC; cdr3_aa: CASTSAAQGFNEQYF
clone_size: .; d_call: .; v_call: TRBV5-1; j_call: TRBJ1-2; cdr3_nt: TGCGCCAGCAGCGCGCCGGAGGTCCGGGGCTACACCTTC; cdr3_aa: CASSAPEVRGYTF
clone_size: few; d_call: TRBD1; v_call: TRBV19; j_call: TRBJ2-7; cdr3_nt: TGTGCCAGTAGTATAGGTGGGACAGGGAACGAGCAGTACTTC; cdr3_aa: CASSIGGTGNEQYF
clone_size: .; d_call: TRBD2; v_call: TRBV27; j_call: TRBJ2-1; cdr3_nt: TGTGCCAGCAGTTTGTCGCCCGGGGGGGGATTCTACAATGAGCAGTTCTTC; cdr3_aa: CASSLSPGGGFYNEQFF
clone_size: .; d_call: .; v_call: TRBV5-1; j_call: TRBJ2-7; cdr3_nt: TGCGCCAGCAGCTTGACTAGTTCCAACGAGCAGTACTTC; cdr3_aa: CASSLTSSNEQYF
clone_size: .; d_call: TRBD1; v_call: TRBV27; j_call: TRBJ1-5; cdr3_nt: TGTGCCAGCAGTTTATCAGGGGGCGGCCAGCCCCAGCATTTT; cdr3_aa: CASSLSGGGQPQHF
clone_size: once; d_call: .; v_call: TRBV7-3; j_call: TRBJ2-7; cdr3_nt: TGTGCCAGCAGCCCGAGCCCCTCCTACGAGCAGTACTTC; cdr3_aa: CASSPSPSYEQYF
clone_size: .; d_call: TRBD1; v_call: TRBV7-9; j_call: TRBJ1-2; cdr3_nt: TGTGCCAGCAGCCAGGGACAGAGCTACTATGGCTACACCTTC; cdr3_aa: CASSQGQSYYGYTF
clone_size: .; d_call: TRBD1; v_call: TRBV7-2; j_call: TRBJ1-4; cdr3_nt: TGTGCCAGCAGCGCCCTGGGACAGGGTGGTGAAAAACTGTTTTTT; cdr3_aa: CASSALGQGGEKLFF
clone_size: .; d_call: .; v_call: TRBV3-1/TRBV3-2; j_call: TRBJ1-2; cdr3_nt: TGTGCCAGCAGGCGAACAGGTTGGGGAGGCTACACCTTC; cdr3_aa: CASRRTGWGGYTF
clone_size: .; d_call: .; v_call: TRBV4-1; j_call: TRBJ1-5; cdr3_nt: TGCGCCAGCAGCCAAGCAGAAGAACAGCCCCAGCATTTT; cdr3_aa: CASSQAEEQPQHF
clone_size: once; d_call: TRBD1; v_call: TRBV6-5; j_call: TRBJ2-7; cdr3_nt: TGTGCCAGCAGTTTCAGGGGGTACGAGCAGTACTTC; cdr3_aa: CASSFRGYEQYF
clone_size: .; d_call: .; v_call: TRBV11-2; j_call: TRBJ1-1; cdr3_nt: TGTGCCAGCAGCTTACGGGTCCTGGTGGATGGGACTGAAGCTTTCTTT; cdr3_aa: CASSLRVLVDGTEAFF
clone_size: once; d_call: TRBD2; v_call: TRBV25-1; j_call: TRBJ2-2; cdr3_nt: TGTGCCAGCAGTGAATGGGGGAGGGAGACCGGGGAGCTGTTTTTT; cdr3_aa: CASSEWGRETGELFF
clone_size: .; d_call: .; v_call: TRBV9; j_call: TRBJ2-2; cdr3_nt: TGTGCCAGCAGCACCCAGGGGAGCTCCGGGGAGCTGTTTTTT; cdr3_aa: CASSTQGSSGELFF
clone_size: .; d_call: .; v_call: TRBV29-1; j_call: TRBJ2-3; cdr3_nt: TGCAGCGTTGAAGCCCAGGCCACCACGGACGGGGGTGTGACAGATACGCAGTATTTT; cdr3_aa: CSVEAQATTDGGVTDTQYF